This is a list of T cell receptor beta chains from one sample in a study of T cell repertoires in cytomegalovirus infection. TCRdb reanalysed the reads using MiXCR and keeps one entry per CDR3 protein. The sample records roughly 990,000 distinct CDR3 sequences, under 40% being singletons. For these receptors, no antigen is known. This specimen was cultured CD8+ T cells from PBMCs, taken from culture after CMV antigen stimulation. The receptors derive from a human donor in good health (CMV status not recorded). Some clones in this sample may be carry-over from other donors' samples. The CDR3 runs from the conserved cysteine through the conserved F or W. D genes are given only for firm matches. Part of the rows lack a size; the others show once, few, many or a class for expanded clones.

d_call,v_call,clone_size,j_call,cdr3_nt,cdr3_aa
.,TRBV7-9,few,TRBJ1-6,TGTGCCAGCAGCTCCAACCGGGACTGGGAAGGGGCCCTCCACTTT,CASSSNRDWEGALHF
.,TRBV6-6,few,TRBJ1-1,TGTGCCAGCAGTCACAGGGACACTGAAGCTTTCTTT,CASSHRDTEAFF
.,TRBV28,.,TRBJ2-1,TGTGCCAGCAGTTCCCGACAGGCGCCCCAGTTCTTC,CASSSRQAPQFF
.,TRBV14,once,TRBJ1-1,TGTGCCAGCAGCCGTGGGCGCTACACTGAAGCTTTCTTT,CASSRGRYTEAFF
TRBD1,TRBV12-3/TRBV12-4,.,TRBJ1-2,TGTGCCAGCAGTTTCTGGCAGGGGGCGCCCTATGGCTACACCTTC,CASSFWQGAPYGYTF
TRBD1,TRBV7-2,many,TRBJ2-6,TGTGCCAGCAGCCTTTGGGACAGCCCTGACTCTGGGGCCAACGTCCTGACTTTC,CASSLWDSPDSGANVLTF
TRBD1,TRBV12-3/TRBV12-4,many,TRBJ1-2,TGTGCCAGCAGTTTAGCGCGTTTCGACAGGGGGCGCGCTCCCTATGGCTACACCTTC,CASSLARFDRGRAPYGYTF
.,TRBV6-6,.,TRBJ2-7,TGTGCCAGCAGTTACTCCGGGGGGCCCCTAACCTACGAGCAGTACTTC,CASSYSGGPLTYEQYF
.,TRBV7-6,.,TRBJ1-1,TGTGCCAGCTTACTGGGGGGGGGTAACACTGAAGCTTTCTTT,CASLLGGGNTEAFF
.,TRBV20-1,.,TRBJ1-6,TGCAGTGCCACGAGCGGTTTGGACCGGTTCAGCTCCTATAATTCACCCCTCCACTTT,CSATSGLDRFSSYNSPLHF
.,TRBV4-1,.,TRBJ1-2,TGCGCCAGCAGCCAGCCCGGGGGCGCGGGCTATGGCTACACCTTC,CASSQPGGAGYGYTF
TRBD2,TRBV5-1,.,TRBJ2-7,TGCGCCAGCAGCTTGGAAGCGGGGGCCCCATCCTACGAGCAGTACTTC,CASSLEAGAPSYEQYF
.,TRBV6-2/TRBV6-3,few,TRBJ2-3,TGTGCCAGCAGAGACAGAGGAGGCGCAGATACGCAGTATTTT,CASRDRGGADTQYF
.,TRBV4-2,.,TRBJ2-7,TGTGCCAGCTCCGACTCCCCTCCCTACGAGCAGTACTTC,CASSDSPPYEQYF
TRBD2,TRBV6-1,many,TRBJ2-1,TGTGCCAGCAGTGAAAGTCTAGCGGGGGGGCAGGGTGAGCAGTTCTTC,CASSESLAGGQGEQFF
.,TRBV7-9,.,TRBJ2-2,TGTGCCAGCAGCTTAGTGGCAGGGACGAACACCGGGGAGCTGTTTTTT,CASSLVAGTNTGELFF
TRBD1,TRBV7-2,many,TRBJ2-7,TGTGCCAGCAGCTCCCGGGACAGGGGGAAAGCCTACGAGCAGTACTTC,CASSSRDRGKAYEQYF
.,TRBV7-4,.,TRBJ2-7,TGTGCCAGCAGCTTAGTGCCGCTATGGCAGTACGAGCAGTACTTC,CASSLVPLWQYEQYF
.,TRBV12-3/TRBV12-4,.,TRBJ1-2,TGTGCCAGCAGTTTAGATCGCAGGGGCTATGGCTACACCTTC,CASSLDRRGYGYTF
TRBD2,TRBV6-5,.,TRBJ2-5,TGTGCCAGCAGTTACGCCCCTGGACTAGCGGGGGACCAAGAGACCCAGTACTTC,CASSYAPGLAGDQETQYF
TRBD2,TRBV6-5,.,TRBJ2-2,TGTGCCAGCAGTCCCTTAGCGGGGGGTGGCGGGGAGCTGTTTTTT,CASSPLAGGGGELFF